The 22 T cell receptor beta chains given below trace back to one sample, sequenced in a study of blood T cell repertoires in COVID-19. The data were produced by immunoSEQ multiplex PCR, yet TCRdb's version contains in-frame clones alone and is incomplete. This sample has 300,000 or so clones; just under 90% occur once, and the top ten carry 3% to 4%. Input material: peripheral blood. These receptors were taken from a woman in her 40s with acute or convalescent COVID-19.

This chain links TRBV4-1 with TRBJ1-5; D perhaps matches TRBD1 (5 bases). The CDR3 is 17 amino acids. CDR1 is MGHRA, CDR2 YSYEKL, per germline. The V gene lost 2 bases and the J gene lost 1 base, with 15 bases spanning the gap. CDR3: CASSQIQGGVSNQPQHF. As DNA, the CDR3 is TGCGCCAGCAGCCAAATCCAGGGTGGCGTGAGCAATCAGCCCCAGCATTTT.

This clone was counted a few times. V and J are TRBV9 and TRBJ2-1; possibly TRBD1 for D (6 bases). V gave up 0 bases and J gave up 10 bases, with 20 bases separating them. CDR1 is SGDLS and CDR2 is YYNGEE in the germline V gene. This CDR3 region has 16 residues. The DNA for the CDR3 is TGTGCCAGCAGCGTAGGGGGGCAGGGGTTAAAGGCGGAGCAGTTCTTC. Translation gives CASSVGGQGLKAEQFF. The full variable domain, completed using reference TRBV9 and TRBJ2-1, is DSGVTQTPKHLITATGQRVTLRCSPRSGDLSVYWYQQSLDQGLQFLIQYYNGEERAKGNILERFSAQQFPDLHSELNLSSLELGDSALYFCASSVGGQGLKAEQFFGPGTRLTVL.

This chain links TRBV14 with TRBJ2-1; 7 bases match TRBD1. Germline V gene data show CDR1 as SGHDN and CDR2 as FVKESK. V lost 2 bases and J lost 2; bases outside the gene matches: 6. The CDR3 consists of 16 residues. CDR3 nucleotides: TGTGCCAGCAGCCAAATACAGGGGTCCCCCTACAATGAGCAGTTCTTC. Translating it yields CASSQIQGSPYNEQFF.

This chain links TRBV19 with TRBJ1-2; TRBD1 matches 10 bases. CDR1 and CDR2 (germline): LNHDA, SQIVND (reference sequence). The CDR3 consists of 15 residues. V lost 3 bases to trimming and J lost 2 bases; unmatched junction nucleotides: 3. The CDR3, as DNA: TGTGCCAGTAGTATGACGGGACAGGGGAACTATGGCTACACCTTC. Protein sequence: CASSMTGQGNYGYTF.

This rearrangement joins TRBV20-1 to TRBJ1-2, with 9 bases identical to TRBD1. V shed 3 bases and J 8 bases; nucleotides not matched to a gene: 10. Germline V gene data show CDR1 as DFQATT and CDR2 as SNEGSKA (reference sequence). The CDR3 spans 14 residues. CDR3 sequence: CSASEGQGPHGYTF. DNA of the CDR3: TGCAGTGCTAGTGAAGGACAGGGGCCCCACGGCTACACCTTC.

This clone was seen only once. The chain recombines TRBV4-1 with TRBJ1-5; no clear D. V was clipped by 4 bases and J by 4 bases, with 8 bases between them. The germline V gene has CDR1 MGHRA and CDR2 YSYEKL. The CDR3 consists of 13 residues. The CDR3 sequence: CASSPSPNQPQHF. CDR3 nucleotide sequence: TGCGCCAGCAGCCCGTCCCCTAATCAGCCCCAGCATTTT.

This chain links TRBV9 with TRBJ2-3, with 11 positions matching TRBD2. Germline V gene sequence: CDR1 SGDLS, CDR2 YYNGEE. This CDR3 has 17 amino acids. The junction had 7 bases not matched to a gene; V was cut back by 4 bases and J by 0 bases. CDR3 DNA: TGTGCCAGCAGCAGTAGCGGGGGGGGTGCTAGCACAGATACGCAGTATTTT. This codes for CASSSSGGGASTDTQYF.

The chain employs TRBV7-9 and TRBJ2-1; D possibly corresponds to TRBD1 (5 bases). Germline values: CDR1 SEHNR, CDR2 FQNEAQ (reference sequence). V was clipped by 1 base and J by 5 bases, with 12 bases between them. This CDR3 has 15 residues. The CDR3 loop is CASSLVGNRHNEQFF. In nucleotides, the CDR3 is TGTGCCAGCAGCTTAGTTGGAAACAGGCACAATGAGCAGTTCTTC.

The chain recombines TRBV24-1 with TRBJ2-2; 7 nucleotides line up with TRBD1. The CDR3 spans 16 residues. Germline CDR1 KGHDR, CDR2 SFDVKD. V dropped 2 bases and J dropped 0; count of bases not matched to a gene: 2. DNA for the CDR3: TGTGCCACCAGTGATTCCGACAGGGCGAACACCGGGGAGCTGTTTTTT. Translated, it gives CATSDSDRANTGELFF.

This clone has only one observation. The chain links TRBV7-9 to TRBJ1-1; D perhaps matches TRBD1 (5 bases). Germline CDR1 SEHNR, CDR2 FQNEAQ (reference sequence). The CDR3 is 14 residues long. Trimming left V 5 bases short and J 0 bases short, with 10 bases between. CDR3 amino acids: CASSPGEVNTEAFF. The CDR3, as DNA: TGTGCCAGCAGCCCGGGGGAGGTGAACACTGAAGCTTTCTTT.

V usage is TRBV5-1 and J usage is TRBJ1-1, with TRBD1 matching over 7 bases. V lost 4 bases and J lost 4; bases outside the gene matches: 4. Germline loops: CDR1 SGHRS, CDR2 YFSETQ. This CDR3 spans 13 amino acids. CDR3 sequence: CASSTGVVTEAFF. CDR3 in DNA: TGCGCCAGCAGCACAGGGGTTGTCACTGAAGCTTTCTTT.

The CDR3 spells CASILAGGMSGELFF. DNA for the CDR3: TGTGCCAGCATCCTAGCGGGGGGAATGTCCGGGGAGCTGTTTTTT. This chain uses TRBV2 with TRBJ2-2; 11 nucleotides align to TRBD2. J gave up 6 bases and V 7 bases, and 7 bases lay outside the gene matches. The germline gives CDR1 SNHLY, CDR2 FYNNEI. The CDR3 runs 15 residues. The full variable domain, rest sourced from reference TRBV2 and TRBJ2-2, is EPEVTQTPSHQVTQMGQEVILRCVPISNHLYFYWYRQILGQKVEFLVSFYNNEISEKSEIFDDQFSVERPDGSNFTLKIRSTKLEDSAMYFCASILAGGMSGELFFGEGSRLTVL.

The V and J genes are TRBV5-1 and TRBJ2-3, with a weak D call TRBD2 (6 bases). Trimming took 3 bases from V and 4 from J, leaving 18 bases between them. The germline V gene encodes CDR1 SGHRS and CDR2 YFSETQ. The CDR3 is 16 amino acids. CDR3 sequence reads: CASSSGTSHLADTQYF. The CDR3 DNA follows: TGCGCCAGCAGCTCCGGGACTTCTCACTTGGCAGATACGCAGTATTTT.

The chain employs TRBV30 and TRBJ1-5; 7 bases fit TRBD1. Trimming cost V 2 bases and J 4 bases; bases outside gene matches: 2. This CDR3 region has 13 residues. Germline V gene sequence: CDR1 GTSNPN, CDR2 SVGIG (reference sequence). CDR3 residues: CAWSQGVNQPQHF. The CDR3 nucleotides read TGTGCCTGGAGTCAGGGGGTGAATCAGCCCCAGCATTTT.

The chain combines TRBV7-3 with TRBJ1-1; D gene uncertain. The CDR3 is made up of 13 amino acids. V dropped 3 bases and J dropped 4 bases, with 9 bases sitting between them. Germline V gene sequence: CDR1 SGHTA, CDR2 FQGTGA. The CDR3 spells CASSFLGGTEAFF. As DNA, the CDR3 is TGTGCCAGCAGCTTCCTGGGAGGCACTGAAGCTTTCTTT.

This chain links TRBV2 with TRBJ1-3; 7 bases align to TRBD1. V shed 10 bases, J shed 3 bases, and the junction held 3 bases outside the gene matches. The CDR3 is made up of 12 amino acids. Germline V gene data show CDR1 as SNHLY and CDR2 as FYNNEI. Here the CDR3 DNA reads TGTGCCATGAGGGACAGTGGAAACACCATATATTTT. Protein: CAMRDSGNTIYF.

V gene TRBV24-1 combines with J gene TRBJ2-7; 9 bases align to TRBD2. With 0 bases clipped from V and 7 bases from J, the junction kept 9 bases outside the gene matches. Germline V CDR1 and CDR2: KGHDR, SFDVKD. The CDR3 has 16 residues. As DNA, the CDR3 is TGTGCCACCAGTGATTTGGGGCCGTTAGCGGGGGTTGAGCAGTACGTC. As protein: CATSDLGPLAGVEQYV.

The chain links TRBV11-2 to TRBJ1-4; no reliable D call. The CDR3 has 14 residues. CDR1 SGHAT and CDR2 FQNNGV come from the germline V gene. Trimming shortened V by 3 bases and J by 14 bases, and 19 bases separated the two germline ends. The CDR3 nucleotides are TGTGCCAGCAGCTTGCTAACCTCCCCCCCGGGGCTGTTTTTT. It encodes CASSLLTSPPGLFF.

V is TRBV27 and J is TRBJ2-3; 7 nucleotides align to TRBD1. Trimming removed 5 bases from V and 3 bases from J; junction bases left unmatched: 5. Germline lookup yields CDR1 MNHEY and CDR2 SMNVEV (reference sequence). This CDR3 is built from 14 residues. The CDR3 loop is CASSPGTATDTQYF. For the CDR3, the DNA is TGTGCCAGCAGTCCTGGGACAGCTACAGATACGCAGTATTTT.

The rearrangement links TRBV27 to TRBJ1-1, with 10 bases matching TRBD1. The CDR3 has 14 amino acids. After removal of 6 bases from V and 5 bases from J, the junction contained 6 bases not matched to a gene. Per the germline V gene, CDR1 is MNHEY and CDR2 is SMNVEV (reference sequence). In DNA, the CDR3 is TGTGCCAGCAGCCGGACAGGGGGTTGGACTGAAGCTTTCTTT. This gives the protein CASSRTGGWTEAFF.

The chain has TRBV5-1 and TRBJ1-1; TRBD1 agrees at 7 bases. J was trimmed by 2 bases and V by 0 bases; bases with no gene match: 10. Per the germline V gene, CDR1 is SGHRS and CDR2 is YFSETQ. CDR3 length equals 17 residues. CDR3 protein: CASSLALADRANTEAFF. Written as DNA, the CDR3 is TGCGCCAGCAGCTTGGCCTTAGCCGACAGGGCAAACACTGAAGCTTTCTTT.

The CDR3 protein is CASSQEEARVSGYTF. CDR3 in DNA: TGTGCCAGCAGCCAAGAAGAGGCCAGGGTATCTGGCTACACCTTC. The genes are TRBV3-1 (or the pseudogene TRBV3-2) and TRBJ1-2; D may be TRBD1 (5 bases). The length of the CDR3 is 15 residues. CDR1 and CDR2 from the germline V gene are LGHDT and YNNKEL (reference sequence). Trimming stripped 0 bases from V and 7 bases from J, with 15 bases between.